The source of this TCR beta chain is a study of radiation and T cells in renal cell carcinoma. Study-level background: Nephrectomy followed 15 Gy stereotactic body radiation by 4 weeks. Overall study results and limits: Pretreatment tumor biopsies were lacking, so baseline clonotypes are unknown.

Time point given: baseline pretreatment blood. Treatment noted: 15 Gy SBRT to primary tumor, nephrectomy 4 weeks later. The patient's renal cell carcinoma had clear cell pathology. Germline-derived CDR1 and CDR2 are MNHEY and SMNVEV (reference sequence). The CDR3 contains 13 residues. V was shortened by 2 bases and J by 6 bases, with 8 bases between the two germline ends. The table came from immunoSEQ multiplex PCR; TCRdb's copy has only in-frame clones and leaves some out. The sample carries 100,000 to 150,000 clones, approximately 80% recorded once. Remarks on this clone: Its cognate antigen is unknown.

This specimen was blood, taken from a patient whose treatment included radiotherapy and nephrectomy. The TCR originated in a woman between 55 and 75 years old with renal cell carcinoma. The chain carries TRBV27 and TRBJ1-5; D gene uncertain. The CDR3 is CASSLESGQPQHF. DNA of the CDR3: TGTGCCAGCAGTTTAGAGTCAGGTCAGCCCCAGCATTTT.